Below, 20 T cell receptor beta chains from the same sample are listed, as sequenced in a study of human T cells and chemical hapten exposure (dated by TCRdb to the early 2020s). Total RNA was extracted from unfractionated whole blood that had been collected in Tempus Blood RNA tubes. Receptor amplification or capture employed 5' RACE. Reads for this sample came from an Illumina MiSeq. TCRdb ran its own pipeline on the public reads, namely fastp trimming at Q25 and MiXCR clone calling, and kept in-frame beta chains. Every entry covers one CDR3 protein and lists the most common genes and DNA from its rows. This sample has 81,000 or so distinct CDR3 sequences in its table, and 6.5% to 8.5% of those were observed once. The top ten clonotypes cover approximately 2.3% of the sample. These receptors came from a male donor in good health.

The chain has TRBV10-3 and TRBJ2-7, with no clear D. The germline V and J ends were trimmed by 2 bases and 0 bases, with 14 bases remaining between them. Germline CDR1 is ENHRY and CDR2 is SYGVKD. The CDR3 is made up of 16 amino acids. The DNA for the CDR3 is TGTGCCATCAGTGAGCCCCAGGCGACGAGCTCCTACGAGCAGTACTTC. Translating gives CAISEPQATSSYEQYF.

V is TRBV7-9 and J is TRBJ2-7; a weak D match, TRBD1 (6 bases). The germline V gene encodes CDR1 SEHNR and CDR2 FQNEAQ (reference sequence). The CDR3 totals 17 residues. V was cut by 0 bases and J by 2 bases, with 17 bases left in between. CDR3 in amino acids: CASSLAPQGSTPYEQYF. The CDR3 DNA follows: TGTGCCAGCAGCTTAGCTCCACAGGGCAGTACGCCCTACGAGCAGTACTTC.

The chain has TRBV4-3 and TRBJ2-7; 10 bases map to TRBD2. Trimming took 2 bases from V and 4 from J; bases not matched to a gene: 8. Germline-derived CDR1 and CDR2 are LGHNA and YSLEER. CDR3 length equals 16 residues. CDR3 coding DNA: TGCGCCAGCAGCCAATTGCAAGCGGGGGGGCCGTACGAGCAGTACTTC. It yields the protein CASSQLQAGGPYEQYF.

The sample holds many counts of this clonotype. This chain links TRBV7-9 with TRBJ1-1, with D perhaps matching TRBD1 (5 bases). Trimming took 5 bases from V and 7 from J, leaving 11 bases between them. The CDR3 is made up of 12 amino acids. Germline CDR1 SEHNR, CDR2 FQNEAQ (reference sequence). The chain's CDR3 is CASSRSQVEAFF. CDR3 nucleotides: TGTGCCAGCAGCCGGTCACAGGTTGAAGCTTTCTTT.

The table lists this clonotype with many counts. CDR3 amino acids: CASSISGTATYEQYF. Here the CDR3 DNA reads TGTGCCAGCAGCATCTCCGGGACAGCTACCTACGAGCAGTACTTC. The V and J genes are TRBV6-5 and TRBJ2-7; 7 bases are a match to TRBD1. The CDR3 length is 15 residues. Germline-derived CDR1 and CDR2 are MNHEY and SVGAGI. V lost 6 bases, J lost 2 bases, and 10 bases stayed unmatched.

This clonotype was recorded many times. The V gene is TRBV5-1, the J gene TRBJ1-3; D unclear. Germline assignment: CDR1 SGHRS and CDR2 YFSETQ. Between the trimmed V and J ends, which lost 4 bases and 0 bases, there was a span of 11 bases. The CDR3 length is 15 residues. The DNA of the CDR3 is TGCGCCAGCAGCCCCGTAGGGAGCTCTGGAAACACCATATATTTT. This translates into CASSPVGSSGNTIYF.

The chain recombines TRBV4-1 with TRBJ2-6; D is ambiguous. CDR3 size: 17 residues. Trimming cost V 1 base and J 2 bases, with 12 bases left between them. Germline-derived CDR1 and CDR2 are MGHRA and YSYEKL. CDR3 amino acids: CASSQVNPIAGANVLTF. The CDR3 coding sequence is TGCGCCAGCAGCCAAGTAAACCCAATCGCTGGGGCCAACGTCCTGACTTTC.

This clonotype was seen more than once but under ten times. The rearrangement uses TRBV29-1 and TRBJ1-1, with D unresolved. Germline CDR1 SQVTM, CDR2 ANQGSEA. The CDR3 is 15 amino acids. V lost 4 bases to trimming and J lost 3 bases, with 18 bases between them. DNA for the CDR3: TGCAGCGTTGCGGAGCACAATTGGTATGACACTGAAGCTTTCTTT. Encoded protein: CSVAEHNWYDTEAFF.

This chain connects TRBV5-4 to TRBJ1-1, with 10 positions matching TRBD1. J was trimmed by 6 bases and V by 7 bases; bases with no gene match: 3. There are 12 residues in the CDR3. The germline V gene encodes CDR1 SGHNT and CDR2 YYREEE (reference sequence). CDR3 DNA: TGTGCCAGCCGGGACAGGGGCGCTGAAGCTTTCTTT. Translating gives CASRDRGAEAFF.

This chain uses TRBV18 with TRBJ2-7; tentative D call: TRBD1 (6 bases). The CDR3 extends over 15 amino acids. Trimming removed 4 bases from V and 5 bases from J, with 18 bases in between. Germline CDR1 KGHSH, CDR2 LQKENI. In DNA form, the CDR3 reads TGTGCCAGCTCACTATTACAGGGAAAGGGCGACGAGCAGTACTTC. This translates into CASSLLQGKGDEQYF.

J is TRBJ2-6 and V is TRBV15, with D possibly TRBD1 on 5 matching bases. This CDR3 is built from 16 residues. Germline lookup yields CDR1 LNHNV and CDR2 YYDKDF (reference sequence). V dropped 4 bases and J dropped 0 bases, with 10 bases sitting between them. The CDR3 coding sequence is TGTGCCACCAGCAAAGGGGCCATCTCTGGGGCCAACGTCCTGACTTTC. Protein sequence: CATSKGAISGANVLTF.

The chain joins TRBV9 to TRBJ2-7; D remains ambiguous. CDR3 length: 14 residues. V was shortened by 0 bases and J by 7 bases, with 14 bases between the two germline ends. The germline V gene has CDR1 SGDLS and CDR2 YYNGEE. CDR3 sequence: CASSVGESPREQYF. The CDR3 DNA is TGTGCCAGCAGCGTAGGGGAATCGCCTAGAGAGCAGTACTTC.

There are a few counts of this clonotype. The chain recombines TRBV5-1 with TRBJ2-6; tentatively, D is TRBD2 (6 bases). Trimming pared 0 bases from V and 0 bases from J, leaving 22 bases between. The CDR3 is made up of 21 amino acids. The germline V gene has CDR1 SGHRS and CDR2 YFSETQ. The CDR3 spells CASSLVPADIGSISGANVLTF. CDR3 coding DNA: TGCGCCAGCAGCTTGGTTCCGGCGGATATCGGGAGCATCTCTGGGGCCAACGTCCTGACTTTC.

This clonotype appeared many times. The chain is built from TRBV6-6 and TRBJ1-2; 7 positions match TRBD1. V shed 3 bases and J 4 bases; nucleotides not matched to a gene: 5. Germline V gene sequence: CDR1 MNHNY, CDR2 SVGAGI (reference sequence). This CDR3 has 14 residues. The CDR3 reads CASSYSSGGYGYTF. CDR3 bases: TGTGCCAGCAGTTATAGTTCAGGGGGCTATGGCTACACCTTC.

This clonotype has a handful of counts. V is TRBV10-3 and J is TRBJ2-7; possibly TRBD1 or TRBD2 for D (5 bases each). The CDR3 contains 13 residues. CDR1 ENHRY and CDR2 SYGVKD come from the germline V gene. Trimming pared 5 bases from V and 2 bases from J, leaving 10 bases between. CDR3 region: CAISRDRTYEQYF. DNA for the CDR3: TGTGCCATCAGTCGGGACCGTACCTACGAGCAGTACTTC.

This clonotype was found many times. This chain joins TRBV9 and TRBJ2-2; 10 nucleotides align to TRBD2. CDR1 and CDR2 (germline): SGDLS, YYNGEE. V dropped 1 base and J dropped 2; count of bases not matched to a gene: 8. This CDR3 is 18 amino acids long. CDR3 sequence: CASSVMSSGGGNTGELFF. CDR3 sequence (DNA): TGTGCCAGCAGCGTAATGTCTAGCGGGGGAGGAAACACCGGGGAGCTGTTTTTT.

This clonotype was counted only a few times. The J gene is TRBJ1-2, the V gene TRBV27, with D perhaps matching TRBD1 (6 bases). The CDR3 is 14 residues long. CDR1 and CDR2 from the germline V gene are MNHEY and SMNVEV (reference sequence). V shed 3 bases and J shed 9 bases, with 17 bases lying between them. DNA of the CDR3: TGTGCCAGCAGTTTGACAGGCGCAGGCCCGAGCTACACCTTC. Encoded protein: CASSLTGAGPSYTF.

This clonotype has just a few counts. V is TRBV27 and J is TRBJ1-5; D unresolved. The CDR3 is made up of 15 amino acids. Germline V gene sequence: CDR1 MNHEY, CDR2 SMNVEV (reference sequence). V was pared by 2 bases and J by 0 bases, with 8 bases between. CDR3 bases: TGTGCCAGCAGTTTAGCACCTTATAGCAATCAGCCCCAGCATTTT. The encoded protein is CASSLAPYSNQPQHF.

This clonotype was detected ten times or more. The gene calls are TRBV7-2 and TRBJ2-7; D might be TRBD1 (6 bases). The CDR3 length is 14 residues. Germline CDR1 reads SGHTA; CDR2 reads FQGNSA. Trimming stripped 1 base from V and 5 bases from J, with 12 bases between. The CDR3: CASSLEQGLDEQYF. The CDR3 bases are TGTGCCAGCAGCTTAGAACAGGGCTTGGACGAGCAGTACTTC.

This clonotype has at least ten counts. This rearrangement joins TRBV18 to TRBJ2-5; the D is unclear. The CDR3 totals 14 residues. Per the germline V gene, CDR1 is KGHSH and CDR2 is LQKENI. Trimming removed 3 bases from V and 1 base from J, with 9 bases in between. In DNA, the CDR3 is TGTGCCAGCTCACCTCTGGCGGCCCAAGAGACCCAGTACTTC. It encodes CASSPLAAQETQYF.